This T cell receptor (beta chain) was identified during a study of blood T cell repertoires in COVID-19. Germline V gene data show CDR1 as MNHEY and CDR2 as SVGAGI. This CDR3 is 15 amino acids long. V lost 2 bases to trimming and J lost 4 bases; unmatched junction nucleotides: 5. TCRdb's copy holds only in-frame clones and misses some; the assay was immunoSEQ multiplex PCR. The sample lists 90,000 to 120,000 clones, approximately 92% occurring once. V gene TRBV6-5 combines with J gene TRBJ1-3, with 7 nucleotides matching TRBD1. This TCR came from a woman of 80 years or more with acute or convalescent COVID-19. Sequencing used peripheral blood. Here the CDR3 reads CASSYQGGPGNTIYF. The CDR3 region has the DNA TGTGCCAGCAGTTACCAGGGGGGTCCCGGAAACACCATATATTTT.